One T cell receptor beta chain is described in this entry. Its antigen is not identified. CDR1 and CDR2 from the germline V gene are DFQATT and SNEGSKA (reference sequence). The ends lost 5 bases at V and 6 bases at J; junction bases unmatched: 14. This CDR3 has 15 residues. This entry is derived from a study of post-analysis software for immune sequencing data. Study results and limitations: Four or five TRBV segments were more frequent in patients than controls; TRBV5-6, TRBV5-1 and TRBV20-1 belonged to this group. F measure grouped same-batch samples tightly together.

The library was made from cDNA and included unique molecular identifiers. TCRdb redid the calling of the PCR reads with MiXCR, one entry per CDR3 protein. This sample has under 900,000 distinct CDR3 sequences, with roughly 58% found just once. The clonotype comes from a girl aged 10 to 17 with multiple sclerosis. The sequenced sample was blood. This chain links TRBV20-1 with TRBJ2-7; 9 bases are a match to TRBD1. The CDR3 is CSASQTGGLRREQYF. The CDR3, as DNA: TGCAGTGCTTCCCAAACAGGGGGCCTTCGCCGCGAGCAGTACTTC.